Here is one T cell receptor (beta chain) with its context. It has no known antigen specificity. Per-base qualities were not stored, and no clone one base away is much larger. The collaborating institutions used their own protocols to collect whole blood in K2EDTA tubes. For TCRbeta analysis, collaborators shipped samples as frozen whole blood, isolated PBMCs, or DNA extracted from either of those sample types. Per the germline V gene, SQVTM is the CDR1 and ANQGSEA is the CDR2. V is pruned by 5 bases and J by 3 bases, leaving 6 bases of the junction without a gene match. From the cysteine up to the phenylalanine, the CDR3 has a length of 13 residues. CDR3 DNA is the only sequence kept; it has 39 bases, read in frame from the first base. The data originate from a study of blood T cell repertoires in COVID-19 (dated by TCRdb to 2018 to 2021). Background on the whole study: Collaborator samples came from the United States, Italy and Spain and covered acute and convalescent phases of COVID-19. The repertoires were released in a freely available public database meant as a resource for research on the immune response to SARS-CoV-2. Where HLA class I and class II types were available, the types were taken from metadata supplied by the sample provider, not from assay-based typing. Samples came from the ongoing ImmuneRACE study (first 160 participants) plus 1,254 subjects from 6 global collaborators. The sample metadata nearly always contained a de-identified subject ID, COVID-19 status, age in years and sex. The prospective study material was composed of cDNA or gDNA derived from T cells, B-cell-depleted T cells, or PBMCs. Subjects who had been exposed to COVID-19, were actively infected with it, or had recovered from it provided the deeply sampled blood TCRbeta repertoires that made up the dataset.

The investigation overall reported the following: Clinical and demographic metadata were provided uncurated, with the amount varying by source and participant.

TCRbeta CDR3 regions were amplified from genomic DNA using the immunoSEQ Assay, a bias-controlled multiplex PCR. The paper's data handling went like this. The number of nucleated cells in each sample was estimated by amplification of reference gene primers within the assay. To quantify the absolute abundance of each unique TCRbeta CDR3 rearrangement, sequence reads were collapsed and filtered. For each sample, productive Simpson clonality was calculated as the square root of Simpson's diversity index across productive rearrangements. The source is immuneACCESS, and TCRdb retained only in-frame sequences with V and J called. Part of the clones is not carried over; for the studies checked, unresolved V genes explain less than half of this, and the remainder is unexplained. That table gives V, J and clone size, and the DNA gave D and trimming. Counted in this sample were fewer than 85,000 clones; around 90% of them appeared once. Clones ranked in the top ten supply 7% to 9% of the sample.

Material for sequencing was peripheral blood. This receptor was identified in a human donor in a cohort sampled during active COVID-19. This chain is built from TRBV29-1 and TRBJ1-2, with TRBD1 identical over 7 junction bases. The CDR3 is CSVFTGTDYGYTF. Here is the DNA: TGCAGCGTTTTTACCGGGACAGACTATGGCTACACCTTC. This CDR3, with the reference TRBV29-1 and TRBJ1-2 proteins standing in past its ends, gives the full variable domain SAVISQKPSRDICQRGTSLTIQCQVDSQVTMMFWYRQQPGQSLTLIATANQGSEATYESGFVIDKFPISRPNLTFSTLTVSNMSPEDSSIYLCSVFTGTDYGYTFGSGTRLTVV.